These T cell receptor beta chains were read from a single sample in a study of blood T cells in healthy people across ages. TCRdb fed the 5' RACE reads into MiXCR, producing one record per CDR3 protein. This table holds 1.5 million to 2 million distinct CDR3 sequences, roughly 30% found once. Source material: blood. These receptors all stem from a woman in her twenties or thirties in good health. Each CDR3 is given with its conserved first and last residue. D genes are given only for firm matches. A clone size is listed for some rows: how often the clone was seen (once, few, many), or a class if it is expanded.

>TRBV30|TRBD1|TRBJ1-2|NA
TGTGCCTGGACCGGCGAAGGGGGCGTCCGTGGCTATGGCTACACCTTC
CAWTGEGGVRGYGYTF
>TRBV11-2|TRBD1|TRBJ2-5|few
TGTGCCAGCAGCTTTAGACAGGGCGCGTTAATTGGGGCAACCCAGTACTTC
CASSFRQGALIGATQYF
>TRBV7-2|TRBD1|TRBJ1-1|NA
TGTGCCAGCAGATCCTACAGGGGTCGGACTGAAGCTTTCTTT
CASRSYRGRTEAFF
>TRBV6-2/TRBV6-3|NA|TRBJ1-6|few
TGTGCCAGCAGTTACGGACAGCCAAATTCACCCCTCCACTTT
CASSYGQPNSPLHF
>TRBV7-2|TRBD2|TRBJ2-7|few
TGTGCCAGCAGCTTAGGGAGAGCTAGCGGGGGATATACTCTAACCTACGAGCAGTACTTC
CASSLGRASGGYTLTYEQYF
>TRBV7-9|TRBD1|TRBJ1-6|NA
TGTGCCAGCAGTTTCCCAGGGGACAGGGGGTCACCCCTCCACTTT
CASSFPGDRGSPLHF
>TRBV2|NA|TRBJ2-1|NA
TGTGCCAGCATGGAGTACAATGAGCAGTTCTTC
CASMEYNEQFF
>TRBV20-1|TRBD1|TRBJ1-5|NA
TGCAGTGGCAAGAGCAGGGGACAGCCTTATAGCAATCAGCCCCAGCATTTT
CSGKSRGQPYSNQPQHF
>TRBV20-1|NA|TRBJ2-7|few
TGCAGTGCTAGTTTCCCAGGGGGGGCCGGGGACGAGCAGTACTTC
CSASFPGGAGDEQYF
>TRBV10-3|TRBD2|TRBJ2-3|few
TGTGCCATCAGCGGGACTAGTCCCTCCCTTAGCACAGATACGCAGTATTTT
CAISGTSPSLSTDTQYF
>TRBV5-5|NA|TRBJ1-2|NA
TGTGCCAGCAGCTTGGCCGGAGAAGCTAACTATGGCTACACCTTC
CASSLAGEANYGYTF
>TRBV20-1|NA|TRBJ2-3|NA
TGCAGTGCTAGCCTCTTCGAGGGGGGGAACACAGATACGCAGTATTTT
CSASLFEGGNTDTQYF
>TRBV12-3/TRBV12-4|TRBD2|TRBJ2-3|few
TGTGCCAGCAATCCTATTAGCGGGATCGCTGGGGCAGATACGCAGTATTTT
CASNPISGIAGADTQYF
>TRBV4-1|NA|TRBJ2-7|few
TGCGCCAGCAGCCATTATGATGGCTACGAGCAGTACTTC
CASSHYDGYEQYF